This TCR beta chain was found in a study of blood T cell repertoires in COVID-19. For the study at large: Nucleic acid was either cDNA or gDNA, and it came from T cells, B-cell-depleted T cells, or PBMCs.

V dropped 6 bases and J dropped 4 bases, with 24 bases sitting between them. This CDR3 region has 17 residues. From germline, CDR1 is PRHDT and CDR2 FYEKMQ (reference sequence). As processed by the authors: From reference gene primer amplification, estimates of nucleated cell counts were derived. Profiled with immunoSEQ multiplex PCR; TCRdb holds only in-frame clones, not every one. V, J and clone size reflect that table, while D and trimming were determined from the DNA. Of about 320,000 clones in the sample, roughly 87% were seen once. Those enrolled, adults aged roughly 18 to 95 years, came from fewer than 25 US areas. Participants' own reports of clinical history determined their cohort assignment.

The chain links TRBV13 to TRBJ1-2, with D possibly being TRBD1 (5 bases). The receptor was derived from a woman between 25 and 40 years old who had recovered from COVID-19. Sequenced input: PBMCs or T cells enriched from blood (not recorded which). The CDR3, as DNA: TGTGCCAGCAGTCCCGGGGGGAAATATAAACCCCCCTATGGCTACACCTTC. Its protein is CASSPGGKYKPPYGYTF.